This TCR beta chain was sequenced during a study of regulatory T cells in long-lasting Graves disease. Study details: Prior antithyroid drug treatment in newly diagnosed Graves' patients lasted under 3 months.

In its sample, this clonotype was seen many times. Its antigen is as yet unknown. Specified time point: newly diagnosed GD, antithyroid drugs for less than 3 months. With RNA extracted from PBMCs as input, the TCR library was made. Assembly of TCR beta libraries relied on iRepertoire HTBI primers together with Arm-PCR of CDR3 regions. One entry per CDR3 protein results from TCRdb running MiXCR on the multiplex PCR reads. In the table there are some 350,000 distinct CDR3 sequences, roughly 16% of which are singletons. Regarding the study as a whole: TCR diversity was lower in persistent than newly diagnosed Graves' disease.

Germline V gene lookup returns CDR1 LGHDT and CDR2 YNNKEL (reference sequence). The CDR3 loop spans 15 amino acids. V lost 2 bases and J 4 bases, leaving 14 bases between the germline ends. The same data also contributed to another study, on T cells in Graves' hyperthyroidism and ophthalmopathy. That source adds: The study left out patients who had uncontrolled infection, other autoimmune disease, pregnancy or lactation. Primed by the HTBI set, a first-round RT-PCR was run on the TCR CDR3.

This receptor was identified in a woman aged 18-35 years with Graves disease. The chain uses TRBV3-1 and TRBJ1-1; a possible D gene is TRBD1 (5 bases). This specimen consisted of peripheral blood mononuclear cells (PBMCs), obtained at new diagnosis, from a patient treated with antithyroid drugs. This CDR3 is CASSQLGEPPTEAFF. Here the CDR3 DNA reads TGTGCCAGCAGCCAATTAGGGGAGCCGCCCACTGAAGCTTTCTTT.